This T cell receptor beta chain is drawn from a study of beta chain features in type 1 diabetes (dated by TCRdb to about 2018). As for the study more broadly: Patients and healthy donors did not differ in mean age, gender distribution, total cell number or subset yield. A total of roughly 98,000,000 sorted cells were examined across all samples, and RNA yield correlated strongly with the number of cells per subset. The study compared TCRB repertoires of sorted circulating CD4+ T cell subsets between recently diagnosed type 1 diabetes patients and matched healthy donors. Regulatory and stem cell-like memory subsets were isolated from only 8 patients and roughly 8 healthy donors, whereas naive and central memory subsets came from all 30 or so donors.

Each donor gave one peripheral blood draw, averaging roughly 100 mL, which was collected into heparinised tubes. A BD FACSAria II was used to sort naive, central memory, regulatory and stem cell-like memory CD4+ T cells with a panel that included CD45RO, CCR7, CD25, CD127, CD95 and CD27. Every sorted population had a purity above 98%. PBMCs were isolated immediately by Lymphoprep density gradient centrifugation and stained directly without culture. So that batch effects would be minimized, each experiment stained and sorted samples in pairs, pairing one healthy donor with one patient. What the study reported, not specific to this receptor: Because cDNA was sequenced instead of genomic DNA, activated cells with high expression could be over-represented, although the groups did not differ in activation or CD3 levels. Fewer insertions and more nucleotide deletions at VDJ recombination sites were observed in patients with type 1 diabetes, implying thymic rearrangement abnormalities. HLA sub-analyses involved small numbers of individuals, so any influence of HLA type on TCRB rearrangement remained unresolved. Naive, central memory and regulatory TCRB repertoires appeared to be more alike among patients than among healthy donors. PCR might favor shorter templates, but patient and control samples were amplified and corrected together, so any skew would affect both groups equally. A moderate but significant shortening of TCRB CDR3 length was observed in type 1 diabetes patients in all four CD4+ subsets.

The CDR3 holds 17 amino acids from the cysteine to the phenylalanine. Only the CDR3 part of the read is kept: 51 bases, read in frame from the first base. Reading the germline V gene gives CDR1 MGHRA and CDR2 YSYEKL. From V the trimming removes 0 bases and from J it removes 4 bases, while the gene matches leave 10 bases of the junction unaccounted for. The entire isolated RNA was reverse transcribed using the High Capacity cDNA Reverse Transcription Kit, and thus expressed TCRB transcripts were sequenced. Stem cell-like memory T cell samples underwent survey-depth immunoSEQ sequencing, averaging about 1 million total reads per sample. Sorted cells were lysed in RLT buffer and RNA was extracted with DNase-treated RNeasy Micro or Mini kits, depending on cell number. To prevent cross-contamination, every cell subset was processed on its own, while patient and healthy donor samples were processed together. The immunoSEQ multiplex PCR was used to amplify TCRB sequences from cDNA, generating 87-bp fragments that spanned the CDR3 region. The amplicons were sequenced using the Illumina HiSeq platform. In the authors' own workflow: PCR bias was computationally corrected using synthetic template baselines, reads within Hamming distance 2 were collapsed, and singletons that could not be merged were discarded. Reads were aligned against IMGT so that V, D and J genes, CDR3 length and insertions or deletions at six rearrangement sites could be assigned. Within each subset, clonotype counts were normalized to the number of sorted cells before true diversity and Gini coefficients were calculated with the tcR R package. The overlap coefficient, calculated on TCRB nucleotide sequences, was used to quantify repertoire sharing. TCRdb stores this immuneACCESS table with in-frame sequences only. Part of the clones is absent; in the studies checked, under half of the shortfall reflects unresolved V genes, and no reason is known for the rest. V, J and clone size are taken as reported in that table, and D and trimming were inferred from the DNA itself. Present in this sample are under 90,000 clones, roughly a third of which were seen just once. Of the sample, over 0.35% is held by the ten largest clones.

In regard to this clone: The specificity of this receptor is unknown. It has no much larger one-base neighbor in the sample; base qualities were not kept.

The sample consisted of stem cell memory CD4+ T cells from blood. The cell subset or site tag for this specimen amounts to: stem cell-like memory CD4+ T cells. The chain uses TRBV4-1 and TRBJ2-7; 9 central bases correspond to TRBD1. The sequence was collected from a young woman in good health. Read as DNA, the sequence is TGCGCCAGCAGCCAAGAACATCCGGGACAGGGAGGGTACGAGCAGTACTTC. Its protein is CASSQEHPGQGGYEQYF.